This TCR beta chain originates from a study of blood T cell repertoires in COVID-19. On the study more broadly: The origin of the acute and convalescent COVID-19 samples was the United States, Italy and Spain. The analysed material was cDNA or gDNA that came from T cells, B-cell-depleted T cells, or PBMCs.

In the authors' methods: Amplification with reference gene primers provided the estimates of nucleated cell counts. Repertoires were generated with immunoSEQ multiplex PCR, while TCRdb's copy carries only in-frame clones and drops some. From that table come the V and J calls and clone size; the DNA was used to work out D and trimming. The sample lists about 74,000 clones; about 83% were seen once. Germline CDR1 and CDR2: SGHTA and FQGNSA. This CDR3 has 17 residues. V trimming: 6 bases; J trimming: 7 bases; junction bases outside the gene matches: 13. The receptor was isolated from a man older than 75 with acute or convalescent COVID-19. The sequenced material came from peripheral blood. The rearrangement joins TRBV7-2 to TRBJ2-2; 11 bases line up with TRBD2. CDR3 bases: TGTGCCAGCAGACCCCGGGGTAGCGGGGGGGCGAACGGGGAGCTGTTTTTT. Amino acid sequence: CASRPRGSGGANGELFF.